The 20 T cell receptor beta chains below come from one sample, sequenced in a study of OX40 agonist ivuxolimab in advanced cancers. Assay: immunoSEQ multiplex PCR; the TCRdb copy retains only in-frame clones and omits some. The data hold tens of thousands of clones, with about nine tenths observed a single time. Sequenced material: CD4+ or CD8+ T cells sorted from blood, taken in a trial of the OX40 agonist ivuxolimab. The source is an adult with an advanced solid tumor such as melanoma, head and neck, liver or kidney cancer.

This chain connects TRBV9 to TRBJ2-5; a possible D gene is TRBD1 (6 bases). Trimming removed 4 bases at V and 8 bases at J, with 12 bases between. The CDR3 totals 12 residues. Germline V CDR1 and CDR2: SGDLS, YYNGEE. The CDR3 DNA reads TGTGCCAGCAGCCCAGAGGGGGTCACCCAGTACTTC. The encoded protein is CASSPEGVTQYF.

The V call is TRBV6-5, the J call TRBJ2-1; TRBD1 agrees at 8 bases. Per germline, CDR1 MNHEY and CDR2 SVGAGI. The CDR3 loop spans 14 amino acids. V gave up 1 base and J gave up 6 bases; unmatched junction bases: 2. Here the CDR3 reads CASSYFGTGNEQFF. In DNA, the CDR3 is TGTGCCAGCAGTTACTTTGGGACAGGCAATGAGCAGTTCTTC.

This chain links TRBV6-5 with TRBJ2-1; tentatively, D is TRBD2 (6 bases). CDR3 length: 13 residues. CDR1 and CDR2 from the germline V gene are MNHEY and SVGAGI. The CDR3 loop is CAGDSDSYNEQFF. CDR3 bases: TGTGCGGGGGACTCAGACTCCTACAATGAGCAGTTCTTC.

The J gene is TRBJ2-3, the V gene TRBV7-2, with D perhaps TRBD1 or TRBD2 (5 bases each). The CDR3 is made up of 16 amino acids. Germline V gene data show CDR1 as SGHTA and CDR2 as FQGNSA. Between the trimmed V and J ends, which lost 5 bases and 2 bases, there was a span of 17 bases. CDR3 nucleotide sequence: TGTGCCAGCAGCCCCGAGGGGAACTACCTCACAGATACGCAGTATTTT. Protein: CASSPEGNYLTDTQYF.

This chain links TRBV10-3 with TRBJ2-2; D might be TRBD2 (6 bases). This CDR3 region has 15 residues. Between the trimmed V and J ends, which lost 7 bases and 3 bases, there was a span of 15 bases. Germline V gives CDR1 ENHRY, CDR2 SYGVKD. The CDR3 is CAIKGGAGYTGELFF. CDR3 nucleotides: TGTGCCATCAAGGGTGGGGCGGGGTACACCGGGGAGCTGTTTTTT.

This sequence joins TRBV2 and TRBJ2-1; D is ambiguous. The CDR3 is made up of 14 amino acids. V lost 2 bases, J lost 2 bases, and 7 bases lay in between. Germline V gene lookup returns CDR1 SNHLY and CDR2 FYNNEI. The DNA for the CDR3 is TGTGCCAGCAGTGAAATGGGGACCTACAATGAGCAGTTCTTC. Its protein product is CASSEMGTYNEQFF. The whole variable domain, filled in from reference TRBV2 and TRBJ2-1, reads EPEVTQTPSHQVTQMGQEVILRCVPISNHLYFYWYRQILGQKVEFLVSFYNNEISEKSEIFDDQFSVERPDGSNFTLKIRSTKLEDSAMYFCASSEMGTYNEQFFGPGTRLTVL.

The rearrangement joins TRBV30 to TRBJ2-4; D gene ambiguous. The CDR3 loop spans 13 amino acids. Germline V gene data show CDR1 as GTSNPN and CDR2 as SVGIG (reference sequence). Deletions cut 2 bases from V and 0 bases from J, with 5 bases between. CDR3 nucleotide sequence: TGTGCCTGGAGTAGAGGAGCCAAAAACATTCAGTACTTC. Its protein product is CAWSRGAKNIQYF. The whole variable domain, remainder taken from reference TRBV30 and TRBJ2-4, is SQTIHQWPATLVQPVGSPLSLECTVEGTSNPNLYWYRQAAGRGLQLLFYSVGIGQISSEVPQNLSASRPQDRQFILSSKKLLLSDSGFYLCAWSRGAKNIQYFGAGTRLSVL.

The genes are TRBV6-6 and TRBJ1-3; tentative D call: TRBD1 (6 bases). CDR1 and CDR2 from the germline V gene are MNHNY and SVGAGI (reference sequence). This CDR3 has 11 residues. Trimming took 6 bases from V and 12 from J, leaving 12 bases between them. The CDR3 region is CASRGGSFIYF. The CDR3 nucleotides are TGTGCCAGCAGGGGGGGCTCATTCATATATTTT.

The CDR3 DNA reads as TGTGCCAGCAGCTTAGAAGGAGACGGGAGCTTCTACAATGAGCAGTTCTTC. Its translation is CASSLEGDGSFYNEQFF. V gene TRBV11-2 combines with J gene TRBJ2-1, with D possibly TRBD2 on 6 matching bases. CDR1 is SGHAT and CDR2 is FQNNGV in the germline V gene. V was cut by 0 bases and J by 3 bases, with 15 bases left in between. This CDR3 has 17 amino acids.

This rearrangement joins TRBV6-1 to TRBJ2-7, with a tentative D call TRBD2 (5 bases). Germline V gene sequence: CDR1 MNHNS, CDR2 SASEGT. With 7 bases removed from V and 7 bases from J, the gap between germline ends came to 14 bases. The CDR3 runs to 12 residues. As DNA, the CDR3 is TGTGCCAGCAACAACGGGATACGGGAGCAGTACTTC. It encodes CASNNGIREQYF.

The genes are TRBV7-2 and TRBJ2-7; weak D call: TRBD2 (5 bases). There are 15 residues in the CDR3. The V end was cut by 2 bases, the J end by 0 bases, with 11 bases between. Germline CDR1 SGHTA, CDR2 FQGNSA. The CDR3 is CASSLRSGASYEQYV. The DNA for the CDR3 is TGTGCCAGCAGCTTAAGGAGCGGAGCCTCCTACGAGCAGTACGTC.

The chain joins TRBV13 to TRBJ2-5, with no clear D. Trimming stripped 2 bases from V and 4 bases from J, with 5 bases between. CDR1 and CDR2 from the germline V gene are PRHDT and FYEKMQ (reference sequence). CDR3 length: 12 residues. The CDR3 spells CASSLMGETQYF. The CDR3 coding sequence is TGTGCCAGCAGCTTAATGGGAGAGACCCAGTACTTC. Full variable domain (missing parts from reference TRBV13 and TRBJ2-5): AAGVIQSPRHLIKEKRETATLKCYPIPRHDTVYWYQQGPGQDPQFLISFYEKMQSDKGSIPDRFSAQQFSDYHSELNMSSLELGDSALYFCASSLMGETQYFGPGTRLLVL.

Written as DNA, the CDR3 is TGTGCCAGCTCCCCACGAGGGGACGGGGGTGAAGCTTTCTTT. Translating gives CASSPRGDGGEAFF. The V gene is TRBV27, the J gene TRBJ1-1; D might be TRBD1 (5 bases). This CDR3 region has 14 residues. V lost 8 bases to trimming and J lost 7 bases, with 20 bases between them. Germline CDR1 is MNHEY and CDR2 is SMNVEV (reference sequence).

This chain joins TRBV6-1 and TRBJ2-3, with 11 bases aligning to TRBD2. Germline CDR1 reads MNHNS; CDR2 reads SASEGT. Unmatched junction bases numbered 3, after V lost 5 bases and J lost 14 bases. The CDR3 runs to 11 residues. The CDR3 sequence: CASSTSGSLYF. The DNA for the CDR3 is TGTGCCAGCAGTACTAGCGGGAGTTTGTATTTT.

The chain links TRBV4-1 to TRBJ1-1; D not resolved. Trimming left V 0 bases short and J 11 bases short, with 16 bases between. This CDR3 has 14 residues. Per germline, CDR1 MGHRA and CDR2 YSYEKL. The chain's CDR3 is CASSQDRRTVSAFF. Written as DNA, the CDR3 is TGCGCCAGCAGCCAAGATCGGCGAACGGTTTCGGCTTTCTTT.

The V gene is TRBV7-2, the J gene TRBJ1-2, with D hard to call. The CDR3 is made up of 13 amino acids. Germline values: CDR1 SGHTA, CDR2 FQGNSA. V shed 4 bases and J shed 3 bases, with 9 bases lying between them. The CDR3 protein is CASSYLGHYGYTF. The CDR3, as DNA: TGTGCCAGCAGCTACCTAGGGCACTATGGCTACACCTTC.

This chain links TRBV28 with TRBJ1-2; TRBD1 aligns across 11 bases. Germline V gene lookup returns CDR1 MDHEN and CDR2 SYDVKM. The CDR3 is 15 residues long. V trimming: 4 bases; J trimming: 3 bases; junction bases outside the gene matches: 4. The CDR3 region is CASSWTGGPYYGYTF. CDR3 DNA sequence: TGTGCCAGCAGTTGGACAGGGGGCCCGTACTATGGCTACACCTTC.

The rearrangement joins TRBV18 to TRBJ2-1, with 9 bases fitting TRBD1. This CDR3 comprises 20 residues. V was pared by 0 bases and J by 7 bases, with 19 bases of the junction left unmatched. Germline V CDR1 and CDR2: KGHSH, LQKENI. The CDR3 DNA sequence: TGTGCCAGCTCACCACCCCTGGAAGGTGTTGGGACAGGGTTAATTAATGAGCAGTTCTTC. It encodes CASSPPLEGVGTGLINEQFF.

The gene calls are TRBV29-1 and TRBJ1-2; a possible D gene is TRBD1 (5 bases). V was clipped by 6 bases and J by 2 bases, with 13 bases between them. The V gene's germline CDR1 is SQVTM and CDR2 ANQGSEA. The length of the CDR3 is 13 residues. The CDR3 coding sequence is TGCAGCGTCCTAACGGGGGAAAACTATGGCTACACCTTC. It encodes CSVLTGENYGYTF.

The chain joins TRBV4-1 to TRBJ2-3, with D tentatively TRBD1 or TRBD2 (5 bases each). The V gene's germline CDR1 is MGHRA and CDR2 YSYEKL. V shed 1 base and J shed 1 base, with 12 bases lying between them. This CDR3 region has 16 residues. Written as DNA, the CDR3 is TGCGCCAGCAGCCAAGCGGGGCGGGTGGGCACAGATACGCAGTATTTT. Its protein is CASSQAGRVGTDTQYF.